The 8 T cell receptor beta chains presented below share a single source sample, sequenced in a study of blood T cell repertoires in COVID-19. The table came from immunoSEQ multiplex PCR; TCRdb's copy has only in-frame clones and leaves some out. In the table there are 250,000 to 350,000 clones, 88% of which are singletons. The material sequenced was peripheral blood. These receptors were taken from a man aged 18 to 35 with active or convalescent COVID-19.

The V call is TRBV15, the J call TRBJ1-5, with D possibly TRBD1 on 6 matching bases. CDR1 and CDR2 from the germline V gene are LNHNV and YYDKDF (reference sequence). V was pared by 2 bases and J by 2 bases, with 19 bases between. The CDR3 has 18 residues. The CDR3 region is CATSRLPPTGFGNQPQHF. The CDR3 bases are TGTGCCACCAGCAGATTGCCTCCGACAGGCTTTGGCAATCAGCCCCAGCATTTT. The full variable domain, rest sourced from reference TRBV15 and TRBJ1-5, is DAMVIQNPRYQVTQFGKPVTLSCSQTLNHNVMYWYQQKSSQAPKLLFHYYDKDFNNEADTPDNFQSRRPNTSFCFLDIRSPGLGDTAMYLCATSRLPPTGFGNQPQHFGDGTRLSIL.

The V gene is TRBV9, the J gene TRBJ2-3, with D perhaps matching TRBD1 (6 bases). Germline values: CDR1 SGDLS, CDR2 YYNGEE. This CDR3 comprises 15 residues. Trimming took off 2 bases at V and 2 bases at J, with 12 bases between the two ends. DNA for the CDR3: TGTGCCAGCAGCGTCCAGGGGTCCCCCACAGATACGCAGTATTTT. Amino acids: CASSVQGSPTDTQYF.

There are a few counts of this clone. The J gene is TRBJ2-1, the V gene TRBV5-1; 10 bases agree with TRBD2. Germline CDR1 SGHRS, CDR2 YFSETQ. The CDR3 runs to 16 residues. V trimming: 0 bases; J trimming: 2 bases; junction bases outside the gene matches: 2. The CDR3 DNA sequence: TGCGCCAGCAGCTTGGCCGGACTAGCGGCCTACAATGAGCAGTTCTTC. Encoded protein: CASSLAGLAAYNEQFF.

The chain couples TRBV19 to TRBJ2-2; TRBD2 is a possible D gene (6 bases). The V gene lost 6 bases and the J gene lost 4 bases, with 12 bases spanning the gap. This CDR3 contains 14 residues. Germline V gene sequence: CDR1 LNHDA, CDR2 SQIVND (reference sequence). This CDR3 is CASSPNGGTGELFF. Here the CDR3 DNA reads TGTGCCAGTAGCCCAAACGGGGGCACCGGGGAGCTGTTTTTT.

This chain uses TRBV3-1 (or the pseudogene TRBV3-2) with TRBJ2-5; 8 bases map to TRBD2. This CDR3 region has 16 residues. Germline V lookup: CDR1 LGHDT, CDR2 YNNKEL (reference sequence). J lost 2 bases, V lost 4 bases, and 9 bases had no gene match. The chain's CDR3 is CASSPRGGGSQETQYF. CDR3 nucleotide sequence: TGTGCCAGCAGCCCCCGGGGGGGCGGGAGTCAAGAGACCCAGTACTTC.

CDR3 sequence reads: CASSVAGRPGRNEQFF. CDR3 bases: TGTGCCAGCAGCGTAGCCGGGCGTCCAGGGCGAAATGAGCAGTTCTTC. The chain has TRBV9 and TRBJ2-1; a weak D match, TRBD1 (5 bases). This CDR3 is built from 16 residues. The germline gives CDR1 SGDLS, CDR2 YYNGEE. Trimming removed 0 bases from V and 7 bases from J, with 17 bases in between.

A single count supports this clone. The chain recombines TRBV6-5 with TRBJ1-2, with TRBD1 identical over 8 bases. Germline assignment: CDR1 MNHEY and CDR2 SVGAGI. With V trimmed by 7 bases and J by 4 bases, 8 bases remained unmatched. The CDR3 consists of 14 residues. The CDR3 spells CASIITGGLYGYTF. DNA for the CDR3: TGTGCCAGCATCATAACAGGGGGGCTCTATGGCTACACCTTC.

This chain uses TRBV9 with TRBJ2-1, with 9 positions matching TRBD2. CDR1 is SGDLS and CDR2 is YYNGEE in the germline V gene. Losses at the gene ends were 5 bases for V and 2 bases for J; bases not matched to a gene: 5. The CDR3 spans 15 residues. The CDR3 coding sequence is TGTGCCAGCAGTCCTAGCGGGGTAACCTACAATGAGCAGTTCTTC. Translating it yields CASSPSGVTYNEQFF.